Reported below is one T cell receptor beta chain. Its antigen is not identified. Both 60 Vbeta primers and 13 Jbeta primers went into the PCR. Sequenced by immunoSEQ multiplex PCR; TCRdb stores in-frame clones only, minus some. Its table lists some 110,000 clones. These data are taken from a study of cytomegalovirus exposure and HLA in healthy donors. Findings and limits, study-wide: Specificity of three CMV-associated chains for CMV antigens was verified in vitro.

Germline-derived CDR1 and CDR2 are SGHTA and FQGNSA. The CDR3 has 13 amino acids. Trimming removed 1 base at V and 5 bases at J, with 8 bases between. This TCR was recovered from a young man in good health and CMV-seronegative. The material sequenced was PBMCs. This chain connects TRBV7-2 to TRBJ2-5, with D unclear. The CDR3 region has the DNA TGTGCCAGCAGCTTAGTCTTACGGGAGACCCAGTACTTC. Translation gives CASSLVLRETQYF.